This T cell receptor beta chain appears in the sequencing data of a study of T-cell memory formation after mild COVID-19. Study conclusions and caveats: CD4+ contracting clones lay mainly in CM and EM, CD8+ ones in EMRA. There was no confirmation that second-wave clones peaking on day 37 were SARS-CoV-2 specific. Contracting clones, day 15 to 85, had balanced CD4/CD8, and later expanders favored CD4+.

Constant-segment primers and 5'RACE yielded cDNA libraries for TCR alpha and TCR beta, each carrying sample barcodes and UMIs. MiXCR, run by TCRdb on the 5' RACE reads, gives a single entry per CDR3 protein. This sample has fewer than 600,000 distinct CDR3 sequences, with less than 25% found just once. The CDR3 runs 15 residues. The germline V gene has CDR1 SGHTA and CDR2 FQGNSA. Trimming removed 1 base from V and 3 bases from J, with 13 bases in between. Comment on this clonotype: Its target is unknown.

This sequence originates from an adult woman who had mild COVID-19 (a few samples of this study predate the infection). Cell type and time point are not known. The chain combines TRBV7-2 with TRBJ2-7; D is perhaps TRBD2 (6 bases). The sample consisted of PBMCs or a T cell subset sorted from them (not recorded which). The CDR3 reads CASSLGSGGLYEQYF. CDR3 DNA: TGTGCCAGCAGCTTAGGTAGCGGAGGACTCTACGAGCAGTACTTC.